These T cell receptor beta chains were read from a single sample in a study of tumor-infiltrating lymphocytes in primary liver carcinoma. TCRdb reprocessed the multiplex PCR reads via MiXCR and lists one record per CDR3 protein. This repertoire shows some 180,000 distinct CDR3 sequences, around 60% found once; its top ten account for 72%. Input material: peripheral blood. All receptors derive from a man aged 40-49 years with primary liver carcinoma and hepatitis B virus infection. Both conserved end residues are part of each CDR3. The D gene is left open where the match is weak. Not every row has a clone size; where given, it reads once, few, many or a size class.

d_call j_call v_call clone_size cdr3_nt cdr3_aa
TRBD2 TRBJ2-5 TRBV4-2 few TGTGCCAGCAGCCAAGATTTCGCGGGAGCGCAGACCCAGTACTTC CASSQDFAGAQTQYF
- TRBJ1-4 TRBV6-1 - TGTGCCAGCAGTCAGGCCCTGATAAATGAAAAACTGTTTTTT CASSQALINEKLFF
TRBD2 TRBJ2-1 TRBV10-3 - TGTGCCATCAGTCCGGGGGGGGCAGCGTCCTACAATGAGCAGTTCTTC CAISPGGAASYNEQFF
TRBD2 TRBJ2-1 TRBV6-5 - TGTGCCAGCAGCCCTCTGACGGGAGGCTCCTGCAATGAGCAGTTCTTC CASSPLTGGSCNEQFF
TRBD2 TRBJ2-2 TRBV4-2 few TGTGCCAGCAGCCAAGAGACGGGACTAGCGGACACCGGGGAGCTGTTTTTT CASSQETGLADTGELFF
- TRBJ2-7 TRBV6-6 - TGTGCCAGCAGTAAGGTCAAAGGGTACGAGCAGTACTTC CASSKVKGYEQYF
TRBD1 TRBJ1-2 TRBV11-2 - TGTGCCAGCAGTTGGCAGACAGGGAACCATTATGGCTACACCTTC CASSWQTGNHYGYTF
- TRBJ2-1 TRBV7-9 - TGTGTCAGCAGCTTAGATGGACCCCGGGGCTCCTACAATGAGCAGTTCTTC CVSSLDGPRGSYNEQFF
- TRBJ1-5 TRBV11-1 once TGTGCCAGCAGCCCGGGATTAGATCAGCCAGAGCATTTT CASSPGLDQPEHF
TRBD2 TRBJ2-2 TRBV24-1 - TGTGCCACCAGTGATGTCGAGACTAGCGGGAGGTTTACCGGGGAGCTGTTTTTT CATSDVETSGRFTGELFF
TRBD1 TRBJ1-5 TRBV6-5 few TGTGCCAGCAGTCCTTCAGGGACAGGGGGAGGCAATCAGCCCCAGCATTTT CASSPSGTGGGNQPQHF
TRBD2 TRBJ2-5 TRBV28 - TGTGCCAGAGGTGAAGGGAGGGAGGAGACCCAGTACTTC CARGEGREETQYF
- TRBJ1-1 TRBV11-2 many TGTGCCAGCAGCCCTCCCTTCTTAAAGAACACTGAAGCTTTCTTT CASSPPFLKNTEAFF
- TRBJ2-6 TRBV10-3 - TGTGCCATCAGTGAGTCAGAAGGCTCTGGGGCCAACGTCCTGACTTTC CAISESEGSGANVLTF
- TRBJ2-7 TRBV4-1 - TGCGCCAGCAGCCAGAGGCCGGTGAAGGCCTCCTACGAGCAGTACTTC CASSQRPVKASYEQYF
TRBD1 TRBJ1-2 TRBV12-3/TRBV12-4 few TGTGCCAGCACTCGTCGGGGACAGGAGGCCCAGGCCTACACCTTC CASTRRGQEAQAYTF
- TRBJ2-2 TRBV11-1 - TGTGCTGGCAATTCGAGAGGGAACACCGGGGAGCTGTTTTTT CAGNSRGNTGELFF